A selection of T cell receptor beta chains follows, all from one sample in a study of blood T cell repertoires in COVID-19. Sequenced by immunoSEQ multiplex PCR; TCRdb stores in-frame clones only, minus some. Of 200,000 to 250,000 clones listed, around 84% are singletons. Sequenced input: peripheral blood. The receptors here all came from an elderly woman with active or convalescent COVID-19. CDR3s include the opening cysteine and the closing phenylalanine or tryptophan. Fields, in order: J gene, clone size, D gene, V gene, CDR3 protein, CDR3 DNA. The D gene is left open where the match is weak. Clone size is not always given. Where it is, it says once, few, many or a class for expanded clones.

J gene: TRBJ1-1; clone size: .; D gene: .; V gene: TRBV3-1/TRBV3-2; CDR3 protein: CASSPVGGTEAFF; CDR3 DNA: TGTGCCAGCAGCCCGGTGGGAGGAACTGAAGCTTTCTTT
J gene: TRBJ2-5; clone size: .; D gene: TRBD1; V gene: TRBV6-2/TRBV6-3; CDR3 protein: CASSYSTGVRYF; CDR3 DNA: TGTGCCAGCAGTTACTCCACAGGGGTACGGTACTTC
J gene: TRBJ2-3; clone size: .; D gene: .; V gene: TRBV7-2; CDR3 protein: CASSLWGRPSDTQYF; CDR3 DNA: TGTGCCAGCAGCTTGTGGGGGAGGCCGAGCGATACGCAGTATTTT
J gene: TRBJ2-3; clone size: .; D gene: .; V gene: TRBV12-3/TRBV12-4; CDR3 protein: CASSWDTTDTQYF; CDR3 DNA: TGTGCCAGCAGTTGGGACACGACAGATACGCAGTATTTT
J gene: TRBJ2-1; clone size: .; D gene: .; V gene: TRBV7-3; CDR3 protein: CASSSGPKDNEQFF; CDR3 DNA: TGTGCCAGCAGCTCAGGGCCAAAGGACAATGAGCAGTTCTTC
J gene: TRBJ1-6; clone size: once; D gene: TRBD1; V gene: TRBV27; CDR3 protein: CASSQTGPDNSPLHF; CDR3 DNA: TGTGCCAGCAGCCAGACAGGGCCAGATAATTCACCCCTCCACTTT
J gene: TRBJ1-1; clone size: .; D gene: .; V gene: TRBV7-8; CDR3 protein: CASSFSGLGSEAFF; CDR3 DNA: TGTGCCAGCAGCTTTAGTGGGCTGGGGAGTGAAGCTTTCTTT
J gene: TRBJ2-5; clone size: .; D gene: .; V gene: TRBV20-1; CDR3 protein: CSASGQGGETQYF; CDR3 DNA: TGCAGTGCTAGTGGGCAGGGGGGAGAGACCCAGTACTTC
J gene: TRBJ2-7; clone size: .; D gene: TRBD1; V gene: TRBV5-4; CDR3 protein: CASSPMGTGGSYEQYF; CDR3 DNA: TGTGCCAGCAGCCCTATGGGGACAGGGGGATCCTACGAGCAGTACTTC
J gene: TRBJ1-2; clone size: few; D gene: .; V gene: TRBV7-9; CDR3 protein: CASSLVYSTEGYTF; CDR3 DNA: TGTGCCAGCAGCTTAGTTTACAGCACCGAGGGCTACACCTTC
J gene: TRBJ2-5; clone size: once; D gene: .; V gene: TRBV21-1; CDR3 protein: CASRKLAGITPGTQYF; CDR3 DNA: TGTGCCAGCAGAAAATTAGCGGGGATAACCCCCGGGACCCAGTACTTC
J gene: TRBJ2-7; clone size: .; D gene: TRBD2; V gene: TRBV29-1; CDR3 protein: CSVTLLAERYEQYF; CDR3 DNA: TGCAGCGTCACGTTACTAGCGGAACGGTACGAGCAGTACTTC
J gene: TRBJ1-2; clone size: .; D gene: .; V gene: TRBV7-2; CDR3 protein: CASSLGGRYGYTF; CDR3 DNA: TGTGCCAGCAGCCTGGGGGGAAGGTATGGCTACACCTTC
J gene: TRBJ1-3; clone size: .; D gene: TRBD1; V gene: TRBV3-1/TRBV3-2; CDR3 protein: CASSRWDSSGNTIYF; CDR3 DNA: TGTGCCAGCAGCCGATGGGACAGCTCTGGAAACACCATATATTTT
J gene: TRBJ2-3; clone size: .; D gene: .; V gene: TRBV20-1; CDR3 protein: CSASIRRLLGTDTQYF; CDR3 DNA: TGCAGTGCTAGTATCCGGCGGCTTCTAGGCACAGATACGCAGTATTTT
J gene: TRBJ1-6; clone size: .; D gene: TRBD1; V gene: TRBV6-6; CDR3 protein: CASRGQGLGSPLHF; CDR3 DNA: TGTGCCAGCAGAGGACAGGGATTAGGATCACCCCTCCACTTT
J gene: TRBJ2-7; clone size: few; D gene: .; V gene: TRBV5-1; CDR3 protein: CASSAGRTYEQYF; CDR3 DNA: TGCGCCAGCAGCGCGGGACGGACCTACGAGCAGTACTTC
J gene: TRBJ1-2; clone size: .; D gene: .; V gene: TRBV5-4; CDR3 protein: CASSIRSQGHGYTF; CDR3 DNA: TGTGCCAGCAGCATACGTTCACAGGGCCATGGCTACACCTTC
J gene: TRBJ2-7; clone size: .; D gene: TRBD1; V gene: TRBV7-9; CDR3 protein: CASSLPGGSSYEQYF; CDR3 DNA: TGTGCCAGCAGTCTCCCAGGGGGAAGCTCCTACGAGCAGTACTTC
J gene: TRBJ1-2; clone size: .; D gene: .; V gene: TRBV4-2; CDR3 protein: CASSLQSHSYGYTF; CDR3 DNA: TGTGCCAGCAGCCTACAGAGTCACAGCTATGGCTACACCTTC
J gene: TRBJ2-7; clone size: .; D gene: TRBD2; V gene: TRBV18; CDR3 protein: CASSPTSGIYEQYF; CDR3 DNA: TGTGCCAGCTCGCCCACTAGCGGGATATACGAGCAGTACTTC
J gene: TRBJ2-3; clone size: .; D gene: TRBD2; V gene: TRBV7-2; CDR3 protein: CASSFRRLASADTQYF; CDR3 DNA: TGTGCCAGCAGCTTCCGCCGACTAGCGTCGGCAGATACGCAGTATTTT
J gene: TRBJ1-5; clone size: .; D gene: .; V gene: TRBV30; CDR3 protein: CAWDGGRGSNQPQHF; CDR3 DNA: TGTGCCTGGGATGGGGGGCGGGGGTCCAATCAGCCCCAGCATTTT
J gene: TRBJ2-1; clone size: once; D gene: .; V gene: TRBV4-1; CDR3 protein: CASSPPGGSPYNEQFF; CDR3 DNA: TGCGCCAGCAGCCCACCCGGGGGTTCTCCCTACAATGAGCAGTTCTTC
J gene: TRBJ2-5; clone size: .; D gene: TRBD2; V gene: TRBV5-1; CDR3 protein: CASSLARAGGRETQYF; CDR3 DNA: TGCGCCAGCAGCTTGGCCCGAGCGGGAGGTCGGGAGACCCAGTACTTC
J gene: TRBJ2-7; clone size: .; D gene: .; V gene: TRBV14; CDR3 protein: CASSLWTAYEQYF; CDR3 DNA: TGTGCCAGCAGCCTCTGGACAGCCTACGAGCAGTACTTC
J gene: TRBJ2-7; clone size: .; D gene: TRBD2; V gene: TRBV30; CDR3 protein: CAWTGLAGYYEQYF; CDR3 DNA: TGTGCCTGGACGGGACTAGCGGGCTACTACGAGCAGTACTTC
J gene: TRBJ1-1; clone size: .; D gene: .; V gene: TRBV2; CDR3 protein: CASSAQGFVAFF; CDR3 DNA: TGTGCCAGCAGTGCTCAGGGTTTCGTCGCTTTCTTT
J gene: TRBJ2-3; clone size: .; D gene: .; V gene: TRBV5-7; CDR3 protein: CADTGAGAQVF; CDR3 DNA: TGTGCCGACACGGGAGCGGGTGCCCAGGTGTTT
J gene: TRBJ1-1; clone size: .; D gene: .; V gene: TRBV14; CDR3 protein: CASSQVYGEAFF; CDR3 DNA: TGTGCCAGCAGCCAAGTATACGGGGAAGCTTTCTTT
J gene: TRBJ2-5; clone size: .; D gene: TRBD1; V gene: TRBV28; CDR3 protein: CASSPRTGEETQYF; CDR3 DNA: TGTGCCAGCAGTCCCCGGACAGGGGAAGAGACCCAGTACTTC
J gene: TRBJ2-3; clone size: .; D gene: TRBD2; V gene: TRBV25-1; CDR3 protein: CASADPGLAESDTQYF; CDR3 DNA: TGTGCCAGCGCAGACCCAGGACTAGCGGAGTCGGATACGCAGTATTTT
J gene: TRBJ1-2; clone size: few; D gene: .; V gene: TRBV5-1; CDR3 protein: CASNREGYGYTF; CDR3 DNA: TGCGCCAGCAACCGGGAGGGGTATGGCTACACCTTC
J gene: TRBJ2-1; clone size: .; D gene: .; V gene: TRBV9; CDR3 protein: CASTASQAAPIYNEQFF; CDR3 DNA: TGTGCCAGCACCGCCTCCCAAGCGGCACCGATATACAATGAGCAGTTCTTC
J gene: TRBJ1-4; clone size: few; D gene: .; V gene: TRBV6-5; CDR3 protein: CASSRGWSEKLFF; CDR3 DNA: TGTGCCAGCAGCAGGGGCTGGTCTGAAAAACTGTTTTTT
J gene: TRBJ1-6; clone size: .; D gene: .; V gene: TRBV6-5; CDR3 protein: CASSYGLLPLAPLHF; CDR3 DNA: TGTGCCAGCAGTTACGGCCTCTTACCTCTTGCACCCCTCCACTTT
J gene: TRBJ1-5; clone size: .; D gene: TRBD1; V gene: TRBV18; CDR3 protein: CASSPQGTGADQPQHF; CDR3 DNA: TGTGCCAGCTCACCCCAGGGGACAGGGGCGGATCAGCCCCAGCATTTT
J gene: TRBJ2-2; clone size: .; D gene: TRBD1; V gene: TRBV11-3; CDR3 protein: CASSPKDRGRTGELFF; CDR3 DNA: TGTGCCAGCAGCCCAAAGGACAGGGGGCGGACCGGGGAGCTGTTTTTT
J gene: TRBJ2-4; clone size: .; D gene: .; V gene: TRBV19; CDR3 protein: CASILGPWNLAKNIQYF; CDR3 DNA: TGTGCCAGTATACTAGGGCCCTGGAACCTAGCCAAAAACATTCAGTACTTC
J gene: TRBJ2-7; clone size: .; D gene: TRBD2; V gene: TRBV3-1/TRBV3-2; CDR3 protein: CASKRTSGSYEQYF; CDR3 DNA: TGTGCCAGCAAAAGAACTAGCGGGAGTTACGAGCAGTACTTC
J gene: TRBJ1-5; clone size: .; D gene: TRBD1; V gene: TRBV28; CDR3 protein: CASRGQGGSQPQHF; CDR3 DNA: TGTGCCAGCAGAGGACAGGGGGGGTCTCAGCCCCAGCATTTT
J gene: TRBJ2-2; clone size: .; D gene: TRBD2; V gene: TRBV4-3; CDR3 protein: CASSQASSGDNTGELFF; CDR3 DNA: TGCGCCAGCAGCCAAGCTTCTAGCGGTGACAACACCGGGGAGCTGTTTTTT
J gene: TRBJ1-1; clone size: once; D gene: TRBD1; V gene: TRBV27; CDR3 protein: CASSLWGQGMDTEAFF; CDR3 DNA: TGTGCCAGCAGTTTATGGGGACAGGGGATGGACACTGAAGCTTTCTTT
J gene: TRBJ1-6; clone size: .; D gene: .; V gene: TRBV9; CDR3 protein: CASSPSRAVGGSPLHF; CDR3 DNA: TGTGCCAGCAGCCCGAGCAGGGCCGTAGGGGGTTCACCCCTCCACTTT
J gene: TRBJ1-4; clone size: .; D gene: TRBD1; V gene: TRBV3-1/TRBV3-2; CDR3 protein: CASSPRQGENEKLFF; CDR3 DNA: TGTGCCAGCAGCCCGCGACAGGGGGAGAATGAAAAACTGTTTTTT
J gene: TRBJ2-3; clone size: .; D gene: .; V gene: TRBV19; CDR3 protein: CASSMLTPTDTQYF; CDR3 DNA: TGTGCCAGTAGTATGCTGACTCCAACAGATACGCAGTATTTT
J gene: TRBJ2-3; clone size: .; D gene: TRBD2; V gene: TRBV6-2/TRBV6-3; CDR3 protein: CASSLGTSGSLSTDTQYF; CDR3 DNA: TGTGCCAGCAGTTTAGGGACTAGCGGGAGTCTGAGCACAGATACGCAGTATTTT
J gene: TRBJ2-3; clone size: once; D gene: TRBD2; V gene: TRBV5-1; CDR3 protein: CASSYGTGGQTDTQYF; CDR3 DNA: TGCGCCAGCAGCTACGGAACGGGGGGTCAGACAGATACGCAGTATTTT
J gene: TRBJ1-5; clone size: .; D gene: .; V gene: TRBV5-1; CDR3 protein: CASSLVGGVNQPQHF; CDR3 DNA: TGCGCCAGCAGCTTGGTTGGGGGCGTGAATCAGCCCCAGCATTTT
J gene: TRBJ2-4; clone size: once; D gene: TRBD1; V gene: TRBV19; CDR3 protein: CASSTRGEGQAKNIQYF; CDR3 DNA: TGTGCCAGTAGTACCCGGGGAGAGGGACAGGCCAAAAACATTCAGTACTTC
J gene: TRBJ2-5; clone size: .; D gene: .; V gene: TRBV6-5; CDR3 protein: CASSFSGPGTQYF; CDR3 DNA: TGTGCCAGCAGTTTCAGCGGTCCGGGAACCCAGTACTTC
J gene: TRBJ1-3; clone size: .; D gene: .; V gene: TRBV11-2; CDR3 protein: CASSSQHSGNTIYF; CDR3 DNA: TGTGCCAGCAGCTCCCAACACTCTGGAAACACCATATATTTT
J gene: TRBJ1-1; clone size: .; D gene: TRBD1; V gene: TRBV20-1; CDR3 protein: CSALDRWEAFF; CDR3 DNA: TGCAGTGCTCTGGACAGGTGGGAAGCTTTCTTT
J gene: TRBJ2-3; clone size: .; D gene: .; V gene: TRBV4-3; CDR3 protein: CASSQEPTQSTQYF; CDR3 DNA: TGCGCCAGCAGCCAAGAGCCCACCCAGTCGACGCAGTATTTT
J gene: TRBJ2-3; clone size: .; D gene: TRBD2; V gene: TRBV19; CDR3 protein: CASSGRTSAGTDTQYF; CDR3 DNA: TGTGCCAGTAGTGGTAGAACTAGCGCTGGCACAGATACGCAGTATTTT
J gene: TRBJ2-7; clone size: .; D gene: .; V gene: TRBV27; CDR3 protein: CASSLRGIYEQYF; CDR3 DNA: TGTGCCAGCAGTTTACGAGGGATCTACGAGCAGTACTTC
J gene: TRBJ2-7; clone size: once; D gene: .; V gene: TRBV5-6; CDR3 protein: CASSSTGGAYEQYF; CDR3 DNA: TGTGCCAGCAGCTCAACAGGGGGGGCCTACGAGCAGTACTTC
J gene: TRBJ2-3; clone size: .; D gene: TRBD2; V gene: TRBV24-1; CDR3 protein: CATSTAGVDADTQYF; CDR3 DNA: TGTGCCACCAGTACCGCGGGAGTAGACGCAGATACGCAGTATTTT
J gene: TRBJ2-2; clone size: once; D gene: TRBD1; V gene: TRBV7-6; CDR3 protein: CASSLETGTGGWWDTGELFF; CDR3 DNA: TGTGCCAGCAGCTTAGAAACCGGGACAGGGGGCTGGTGGGACACCGGGGAGCTGTTTTTT